This record concerns one TCR beta chain sequence. These data belong to a study of T-cell memory formation after mild COVID-19. Study overall: For the most part, TCR clusters were specific to one donor.

The ends were cut back, 6 bases at V and 5 bases at J, with 16 bases in the middle. Germline CDR1 MNHEY, CDR2 SVGAGI. This CDR3 is 14 amino acids long. In TCRdb, the 5' RACE reads were re-called with MiXCR into one record per CDR3 protein. The sample has fewer than 250,000 distinct CDR3 sequences, about 10% seen once. The chain has TRBV6-5 and TRBJ1-1; possibly TRBD1 for D (5 bases). Material for sequencing was PBMCs or a T cell subset sorted from them (not recorded which). The TCR comes from a young man who had mild COVID-19 (a few samples of this study predate the infection). Cell type and time point are not known. CDR3 sequence reads: CASREVGLWTEAFF. For the CDR3, the DNA is TGTGCCAGCAGGGAGGTGGGACTTTGGACTGAAGCTTTCTTT.